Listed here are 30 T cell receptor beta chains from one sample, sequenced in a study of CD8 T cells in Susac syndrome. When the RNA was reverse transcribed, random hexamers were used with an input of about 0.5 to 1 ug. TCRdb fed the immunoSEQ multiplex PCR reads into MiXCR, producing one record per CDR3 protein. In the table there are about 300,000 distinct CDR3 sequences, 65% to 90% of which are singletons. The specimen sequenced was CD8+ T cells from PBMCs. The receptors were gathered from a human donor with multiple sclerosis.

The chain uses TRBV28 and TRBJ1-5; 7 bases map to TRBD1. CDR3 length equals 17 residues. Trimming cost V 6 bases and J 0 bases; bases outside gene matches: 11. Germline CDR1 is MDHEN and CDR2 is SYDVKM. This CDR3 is CASSPVGRGYSNQPQHF. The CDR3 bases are TGTGCCAGCAGCCCCGTGGGCAGGGGGTATAGCAATCAGCCCCAGCATTTT.

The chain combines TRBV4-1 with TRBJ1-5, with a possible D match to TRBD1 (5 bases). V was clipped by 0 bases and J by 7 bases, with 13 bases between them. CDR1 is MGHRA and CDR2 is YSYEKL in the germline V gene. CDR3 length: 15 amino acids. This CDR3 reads CASSQEEGVGQPQHF. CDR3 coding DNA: TGCGCCAGCAGCCAAGAAGAAGGGGTAGGGCAGCCCCAGCATTTT.

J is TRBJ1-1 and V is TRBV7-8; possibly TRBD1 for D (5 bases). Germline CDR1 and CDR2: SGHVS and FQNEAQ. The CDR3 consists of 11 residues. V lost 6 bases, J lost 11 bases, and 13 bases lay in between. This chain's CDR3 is CASRSTKGAFF. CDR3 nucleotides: TGTGCCAGCAGGTCGACTAAGGGGGCTTTCTTT.

The CDR3 reads CASNDRALDQPQHF. The CDR3 coding sequence is TGTGCCAGTAATGATAGGGCTTTAGATCAGCCCCAGCATTTT. This rearrangement joins TRBV19 to TRBJ1-5, with D unclear. The CDR3 has 14 residues. Trimming removed 7 bases at V and 5 bases at J, with 15 bases between. Germline CDR1 LNHDA, CDR2 SQIVND (reference sequence).

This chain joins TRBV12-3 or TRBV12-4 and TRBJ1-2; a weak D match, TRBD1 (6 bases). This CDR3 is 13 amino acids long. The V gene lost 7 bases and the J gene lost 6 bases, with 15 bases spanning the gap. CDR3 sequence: CASNIEGGDGYTF. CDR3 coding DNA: TGTGCCAGCAACATCGAGGGGGGAGATGGCTACACCTTC.

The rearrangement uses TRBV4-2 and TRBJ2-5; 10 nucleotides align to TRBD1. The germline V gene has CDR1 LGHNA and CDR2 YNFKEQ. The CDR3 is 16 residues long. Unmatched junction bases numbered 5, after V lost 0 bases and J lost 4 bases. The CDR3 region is CASSQETGGRGETQYF. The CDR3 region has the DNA TGTGCCAGCAGCCAAGAGACAGGGGGCCGGGGAGAGACCCAGTACTTC.

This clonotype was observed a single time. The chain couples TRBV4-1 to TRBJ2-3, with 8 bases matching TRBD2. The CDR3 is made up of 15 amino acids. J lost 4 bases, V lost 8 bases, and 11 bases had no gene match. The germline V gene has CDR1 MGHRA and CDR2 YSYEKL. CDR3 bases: TGCGCCAGCGGCCGTACTAGCGGATCTCCAGATACGCAGTATTTT. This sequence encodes CASGRTSGSPDTQYF.

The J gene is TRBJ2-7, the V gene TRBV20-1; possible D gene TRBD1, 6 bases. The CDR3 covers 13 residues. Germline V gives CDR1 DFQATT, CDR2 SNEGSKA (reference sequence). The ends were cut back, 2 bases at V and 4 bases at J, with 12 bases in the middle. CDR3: CSARIPGEYEQYF. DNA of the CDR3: TGCAGTGCTAGAATTCCAGGGGAATACGAGCAGTACTTC.

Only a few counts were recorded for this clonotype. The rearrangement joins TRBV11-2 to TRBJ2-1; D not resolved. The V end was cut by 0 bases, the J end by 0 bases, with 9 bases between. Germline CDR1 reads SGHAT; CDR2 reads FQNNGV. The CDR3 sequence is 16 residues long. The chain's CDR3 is CASSLDVGSSYNEQFF. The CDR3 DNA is TGTGCCAGCAGCTTAGACGTCGGGTCCTCCTACAATGAGCAGTTCTTC.

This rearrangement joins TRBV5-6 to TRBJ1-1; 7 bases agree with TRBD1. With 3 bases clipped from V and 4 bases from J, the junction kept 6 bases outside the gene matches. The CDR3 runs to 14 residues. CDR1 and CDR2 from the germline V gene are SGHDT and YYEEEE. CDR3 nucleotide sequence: TGTGCCAGCAGCTCGGCGACAGGGAGCACTGAAGCTTTCTTT. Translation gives CASSSATGSTEAFF.

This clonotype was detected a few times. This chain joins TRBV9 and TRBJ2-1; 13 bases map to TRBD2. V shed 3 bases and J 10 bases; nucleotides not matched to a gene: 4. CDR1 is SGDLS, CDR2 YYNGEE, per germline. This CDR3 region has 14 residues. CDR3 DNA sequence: TGTGCCAGCAGCGCGGGGACTAGCGGGATCGAGCAGTTCTTC. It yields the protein CASSAGTSGIEQFF.

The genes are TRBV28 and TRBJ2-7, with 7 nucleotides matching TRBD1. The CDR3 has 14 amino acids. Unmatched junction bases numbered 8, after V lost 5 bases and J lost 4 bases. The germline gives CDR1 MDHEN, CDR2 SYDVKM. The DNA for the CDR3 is TGTGCCAGCAGTCTCCGACAGGGCCATTACGAGCAGTACTTC. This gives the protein CASSLRQGHYEQYF.

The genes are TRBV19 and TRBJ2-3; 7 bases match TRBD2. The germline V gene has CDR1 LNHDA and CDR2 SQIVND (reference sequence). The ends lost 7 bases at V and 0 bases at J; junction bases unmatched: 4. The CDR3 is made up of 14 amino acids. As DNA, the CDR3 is TGTGCCAGTACTAGCGGAAGAAGCACAGATACGCAGTATTTT. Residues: CASTSGRSTDTQYF.

The CDR3 bases are TGTGCCAGCAGTTACTCACCAGGGGGTTTACGCACTGAAGCTTTCTTT. Residues: CASSYSPGGLRTEAFF. V gene TRBV6-5 combines with J gene TRBJ1-1; TRBD1 aligns across 7 bases. The CDR3 contains 16 residues. V was pared by 0 bases and J by 4 bases, with 8 bases of the junction left unmatched. From germline, CDR1 is MNHEY and CDR2 SVGAGI.

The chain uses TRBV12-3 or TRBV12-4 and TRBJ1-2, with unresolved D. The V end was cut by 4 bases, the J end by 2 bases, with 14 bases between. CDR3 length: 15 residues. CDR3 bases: TGTGCCAGCAGTTCGGTCCTTGGAACCAACTATGGCTACACCTTC. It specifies CASSSVLGTNYGYTF.

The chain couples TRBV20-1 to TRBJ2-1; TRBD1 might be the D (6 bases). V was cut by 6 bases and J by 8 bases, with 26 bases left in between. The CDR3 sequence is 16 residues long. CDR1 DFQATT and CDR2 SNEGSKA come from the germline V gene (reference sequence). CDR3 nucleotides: TGCAGTGCCCTTAACAGGGCCTCGAGGGTGGCTTATGAGCAGTTCTTC. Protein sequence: CSALNRASRVAYEQFF.

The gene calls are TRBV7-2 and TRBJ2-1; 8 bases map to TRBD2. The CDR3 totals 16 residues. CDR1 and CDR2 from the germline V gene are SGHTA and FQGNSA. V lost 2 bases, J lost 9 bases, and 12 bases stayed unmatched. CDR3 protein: CASSLKPGERELEQFF. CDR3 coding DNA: TGTGCCAGCAGCTTAAAGCCGGGGGAGCGGGAGCTTGAGCAGTTCTTC.

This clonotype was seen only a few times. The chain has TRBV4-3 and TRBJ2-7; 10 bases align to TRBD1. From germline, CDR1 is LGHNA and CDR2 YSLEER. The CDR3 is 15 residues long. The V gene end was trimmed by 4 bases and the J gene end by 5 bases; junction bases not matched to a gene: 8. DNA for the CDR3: TGCGCCAGCAGCCTGACCCGGGACAGGGGACACGAGCAGTACTTC. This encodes CASSLTRDRGHEQYF.

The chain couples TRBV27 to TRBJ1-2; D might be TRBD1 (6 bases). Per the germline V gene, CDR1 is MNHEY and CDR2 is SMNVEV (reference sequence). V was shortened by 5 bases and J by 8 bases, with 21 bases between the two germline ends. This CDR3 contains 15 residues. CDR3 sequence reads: CASSGGLRTEEGYTF. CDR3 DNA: TGTGCCAGCAGTGGGGGGCTAAGGACAGAGGAAGGCTACACCTTC.

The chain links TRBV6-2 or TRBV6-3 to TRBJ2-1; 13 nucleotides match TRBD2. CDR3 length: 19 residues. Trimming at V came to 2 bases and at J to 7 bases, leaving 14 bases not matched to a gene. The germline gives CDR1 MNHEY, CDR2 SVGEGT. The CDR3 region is CASSYGTSGISLLGNEQFF. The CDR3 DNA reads TGTGCCAGCAGTTACGGGACTAGCGGGATCTCGCTCCTAGGGAATGAGCAGTTCTTC.

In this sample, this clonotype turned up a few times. The CDR3 loop is CASSLARDSRPDTQYF. CDR3 in DNA: TGTGCCAGCAGCTTGGCCCGGGACAGTCGCCCAGATACGCAGTATTTT. The rearrangement uses TRBV3-1 and TRBJ2-3, with 7 bases lining up with TRBD1. Germline V lookup: CDR1 LGHDT, CDR2 YNNKEL (reference sequence). V lost 5 bases, J lost 4 bases, and 12 bases stayed unmatched. CDR3 length: 16 amino acids.

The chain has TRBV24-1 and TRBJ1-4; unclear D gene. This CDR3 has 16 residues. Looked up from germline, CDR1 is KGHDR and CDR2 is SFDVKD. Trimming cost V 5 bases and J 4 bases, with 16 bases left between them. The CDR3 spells CATSGGEDGDNEKLFF. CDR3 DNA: TGTGCCACCAGTGGAGGAGAGGATGGGGATAATGAAAAACTGTTTTTT.

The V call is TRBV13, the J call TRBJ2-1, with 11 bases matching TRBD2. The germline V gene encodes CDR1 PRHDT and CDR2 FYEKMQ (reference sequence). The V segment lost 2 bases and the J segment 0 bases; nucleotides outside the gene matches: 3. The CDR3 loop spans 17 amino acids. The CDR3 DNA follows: TGTGCCAGCAGCTTAAGGCTAGCGGGAGGCTCCTACAATGAGCAGTTCTTC. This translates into CASSLRLAGGSYNEQFF.

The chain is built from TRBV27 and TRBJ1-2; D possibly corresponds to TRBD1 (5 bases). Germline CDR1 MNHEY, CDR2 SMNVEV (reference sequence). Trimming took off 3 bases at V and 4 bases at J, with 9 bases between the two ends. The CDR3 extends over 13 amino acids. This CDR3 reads CASSFDSFYGYTF. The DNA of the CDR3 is TGTGCCAGCAGTTTTGACAGCTTCTATGGCTACACCTTC.

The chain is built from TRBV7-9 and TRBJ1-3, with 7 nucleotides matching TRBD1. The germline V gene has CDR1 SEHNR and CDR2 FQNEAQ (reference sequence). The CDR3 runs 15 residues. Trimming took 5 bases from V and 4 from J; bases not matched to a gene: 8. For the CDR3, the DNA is TGTGCCAGCAGCGGATTGACAGGGCCAGGAAACACCATATATTTT. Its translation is CASSGLTGPGNTIYF.

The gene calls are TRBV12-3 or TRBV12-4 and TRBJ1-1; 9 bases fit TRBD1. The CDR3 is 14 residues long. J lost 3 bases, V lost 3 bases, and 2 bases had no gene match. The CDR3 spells CASSLTGGDTEAFF. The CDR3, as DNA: TGTGCCAGCAGTTTGACAGGGGGAGACACTGAAGCTTTCTTT.

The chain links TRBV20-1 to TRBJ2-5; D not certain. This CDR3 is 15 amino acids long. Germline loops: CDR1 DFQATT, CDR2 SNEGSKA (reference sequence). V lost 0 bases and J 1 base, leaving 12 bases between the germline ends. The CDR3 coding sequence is TGCAGTGCTAGAGAGCTAGGGAACCCCCAAGAGACCCAGTACTTC. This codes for CSARELGNPQETQYF.

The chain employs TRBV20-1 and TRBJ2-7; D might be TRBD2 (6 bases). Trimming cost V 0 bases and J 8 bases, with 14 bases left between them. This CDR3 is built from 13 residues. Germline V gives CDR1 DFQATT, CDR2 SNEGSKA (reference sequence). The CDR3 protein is CSARDLGLAKQYF. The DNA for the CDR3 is TGCAGTGCTAGAGATCTAGGGCTAGCGAAGCAGTACTTC.

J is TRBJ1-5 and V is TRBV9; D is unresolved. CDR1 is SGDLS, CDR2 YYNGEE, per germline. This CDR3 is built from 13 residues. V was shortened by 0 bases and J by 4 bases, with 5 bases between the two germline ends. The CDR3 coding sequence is TGTGCCAGCAGCGTAGACCATAATCAGCCCCAGCATTTT. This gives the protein CASSVDHNQPQHF. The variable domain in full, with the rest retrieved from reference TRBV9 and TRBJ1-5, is DSGVTQTPKHLITATGQRVTLRCSPRSGDLSVYWYQQSLDQGLQFLIQYYNGEERAKGNILERFSAQQFPDLHSELNLSSLELGDSALYFCASSVDHNQPQHFGDGTRLSIL.

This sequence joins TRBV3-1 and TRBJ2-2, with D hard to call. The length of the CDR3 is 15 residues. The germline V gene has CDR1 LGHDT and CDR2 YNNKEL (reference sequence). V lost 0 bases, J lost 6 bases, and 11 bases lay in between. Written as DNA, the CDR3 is TGTGCCAGCAGCCAAGAGTCCGCTTATTCCGGGGAGCTGTTTTTT. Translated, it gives CASSQESAYSGELFF.